These 17 T cell receptor beta chains were sequenced from one sample in a study of cytomegalovirus exposure and HLA in healthy donors. The PCR contained 60 Vbeta and 13 Jbeta primers. The repertoire was sequenced with immunoSEQ multiplex PCR; TCRdb's copy has only in-frame clones and lacks some. The sample shows around 90,000 clones, around 86% of them seen only once. The sequencing input was PBMCs. All receptors come from a man aged 25-40 years in good health and CMV-seropositive.

The chain combines TRBV29-1 with TRBJ1-2; D is uncertain. The CDR3 contains 12 residues. Trimming left V 4 bases short and J 5 bases short, with 11 bases between. Germline lookup yields CDR1 SQVTM and CDR2 ANQGSEA. In DNA, the CDR3 is TGCAGCGTTGGGTTGTTGGAGTATGGCTACACCTTC. It codes for CSVGLLEYGYTF.

The rearrangement joins TRBV7-8 to TRBJ2-5; maybe TRBD2 (6 bases). The CDR3 loop spans 17 amino acids. V lost 2 bases, J lost 1 base, and 17 bases lay in between. Germline V gene lookup returns CDR1 SGHVS and CDR2 FQNEAQ. The CDR3 loop reads CASSLRAWGDRQETQYF. CDR3 DNA sequence: TGTGCCAGCAGCTTACGGGCGTGGGGGGACCGCCAAGAGACCCAGTACTTC.

This clone occurred once. The chain joins TRBV28 to TRBJ1-2; 7 bases are shared with TRBD1. This CDR3 region has 14 residues. Germline-derived CDR1 and CDR2 are MDHEN and SYDVKM. V lost 8 bases, J lost 3 bases, and 9 bases stayed unmatched. The CDR3 coding sequence is TGTGCCAGCTCCGCCGCCGGGACAGACTATGGCTACACCTTC. The encoded protein is CASSAAGTDYGYTF.

The chain carries TRBV5-5 and TRBJ2-5; 8 bases fit TRBD2. The V segment lost 5 bases and the J segment 2 bases; nucleotides outside the gene matches: 2. The CDR3 runs to 13 residues. CDR1 and CDR2 from the germline V gene are SGHKS and YYEKEE (reference sequence). The CDR3 sequence is CASRTGGQETQYF. CDR3 in DNA: TGTGCCAGCAGAACGGGAGGGCAAGAGACCCAGTACTTC. Filled out from reference TRBV5-5 and TRBJ2-5, the complete variable domain reads DAGVTQSPTHLIKTRGQQVTLRCSPISGHKSVSWYQQVLGQGPQFIFQYYEKEERGRGNFPDRFSARQFPNYSSELNVNALLLGDSALYLCASRTGGQETQYFGPGTRLLVL.

The chain couples TRBV27 to TRBJ2-7; D is possibly TRBD2 (5 bases). Germline assignment: CDR1 MNHEY and CDR2 SMNVEV (reference sequence). The CDR3 is 15 amino acids. The V and J ends lost 5 bases and 2 bases respectively, with 16 bases between them. CDR3 in DNA: TGTGCCAGCAGTCCAATTTCTAGCAGCCCCTACGAGCAGTACTTC. As protein: CASSPISSSPYEQYF.

The chain combines TRBV6-5 with TRBJ1-1; the D gene is possibly TRBD1 (5 bases). Germline-derived CDR1 and CDR2 are MNHEY and SVGAGI. The CDR3 length is 15 residues. With 0 bases removed from V and 2 bases from J, the gap between germline ends came to 10 bases. CDR3 sequence: CASSYSDSPNTEAFF. DNA for the CDR3: TGTGCCAGCAGTTACTCTGACAGTCCCAACACTGAAGCTTTCTTT.

The chain recombines TRBV5-1 with TRBJ2-7, with 10 bases fitting TRBD1. Germline CDR1 is SGHRS and CDR2 is YFSETQ. Germline trimming cut 3 bases from V and 2 bases from J; bases unmatched to any gene: 5. The CDR3 spans 15 residues. The CDR3 sequence: CASSWDRGQTYEQYF. CDR3 nucleotide sequence: TGCGCCAGCAGCTGGGACAGGGGTCAAACCTACGAGCAGTACTTC.

The chain has TRBV4-2 and TRBJ2-7; a weak D match, TRBD2 (5 bases). Germline CDR1 is LGHNA and CDR2 is YNFKEQ. V shed 0 bases and J shed 2 bases, with 11 bases lying between them. The CDR3 spans 15 residues. The CDR3 bases are TGTGCCAGCAGCCAAGAAGCAAGCGGACCCTACGAGCAGTACTTC. Translation: CASSQEASGPYEQYF.

The rearrangement uses TRBV27 and TRBJ2-1, with D possibly being TRBD2 (7 bases). CDR3 size: 18 residues. The germline gives CDR1 MNHEY, CDR2 SMNVEV (reference sequence). Deletions cut 2 bases from V and 0 bases from J, with 17 bases between. Here the CDR3 reads CASSLGRGPLSSYNEQFF. Written as DNA, the CDR3 is TGTGCCAGCAGTTTAGGGCGGGGGCCCTTAAGCTCCTACAATGAGCAGTTCTTC.

The count of this clone is one. The V and J genes are TRBV2 and TRBJ2-5; D is uncertain. The V gene's germline CDR1 is SNHLY and CDR2 FYNNEI. V lost 11 bases, J lost 0 bases, and 4 bases lay in between. This CDR3 is 10 amino acids long. Here the CDR3 DNA reads TGTGCCTCCAACCAAGAGACCCAGTACTTC. This gives the protein CASNQETQYF.

This clone was counted a single time. This rearrangement joins TRBV10-1 to TRBJ1-1; 7 bases fit TRBD1. V was pared by 8 bases and J by 5 bases, with 11 bases of the junction left unmatched. Germline V gene data show CDR1 as WNHNN and CDR2 as SYGVQD (reference sequence). The CDR3 consists of 14 residues. As DNA, the CDR3 is TGCGCCAGCTCCACTAACAGGGGTGGGACTGAAGCTTTCTTT. As protein: CASSTNRGGTEAFF.

This clone was counted a single time. This chain links TRBV29-1 with TRBJ2-1, with TRBD2 matching over 10 bases. The V segment lost 3 bases and the J segment 3 bases; nucleotides outside the gene matches: 8. Germline assignment: CDR1 SQVTM and CDR2 ANQGSEA. The CDR3 loop spans 16 amino acids. In nucleotides, the CDR3 is TGCAGCGTTGAGAGGCTAGCGGGAGCTATCTACAATGAGCAGTTCTTC. Translating gives CSVERLAGAIYNEQFF.

The CDR3 nucleotides read TGCGCCAGCAGCTTAACGACAGACACAGATACGCAGTATTTT. Translation gives CASSLTTDTDTQYF. The V gene is TRBV5-1, the J gene TRBJ2-3; possibly TRBD1 for D (5 bases). Trimming shortened V by 2 bases and J by 2 bases, and 9 bases separated the two germline ends. Germline assignment: CDR1 SGHRS and CDR2 YFSETQ. The CDR3 runs 14 residues.

The chain employs TRBV28 and TRBJ1-2; 9 bases agree with TRBD1. The CDR3 extends over 15 amino acids. CDR1 MDHEN and CDR2 SYDVKM come from the germline V gene. V dropped 5 bases and J dropped 5; count of bases not matched to a gene: 9. This CDR3 is CASSRGDRVQYGYTF. CDR3 nucleotide sequence: TGTGCCAGCAGTCGGGGGGACAGGGTTCAATATGGCTACACCTTC.

This sequence joins TRBV7-9 and TRBJ1-1, with D tentatively TRBD1 (5 bases). Between the trimmed V and J ends, which lost 1 base and 5 bases, there was a span of 14 bases. There are 15 residues in the CDR3. Germline CDR1 is SEHNR and CDR2 is FQNEAQ (reference sequence). This CDR3 is CASSLVMGGVTEAFF. DNA of the CDR3: TGTGCCAGCAGCTTAGTTATGGGGGGAGTGACTGAAGCTTTCTTT.

The chain joins TRBV4-1 to TRBJ2-3; TRBD2 agrees at 13 bases. V dropped 4 bases and J dropped 5; count of bases not matched to a gene: 6. There are 16 residues in the CDR3. From germline, CDR1 is MGHRA and CDR2 YSYEKL. CDR3 nucleotides: TGCGCCAGCAGCCGAGGACTAGCGGGAGAGAAAGATACGCAGTATTTT. This translates into CASSRGLAGEKDTQYF.

This chain uses TRBV29-1 with TRBJ2-5; the match to TRBD1 covers 11 bases. V was pared by 2 bases and J by 2 bases, with 7 bases of the junction left unmatched. CDR1 and CDR2 from the germline V gene are SQVTM and ANQGSEA. The CDR3 extends over 16 amino acids. CDR3 nucleotide sequence: TGCAGCGTTGAAAATACCGGGACAGGGGGTCAAGAGACCCAGTACTTC. This codes for CSVENTGTGGQETQYF. The whole variable domain, remainder taken from reference TRBV29-1 and TRBJ2-5, is SAVISQKPSRDICQRGTSLTIQCQVDSQVTMMFWYRQQPGQSLTLIATANQGSEATYESGFVIDKFPISRPNLTFSTLTVSNMSPEDSSIYLCSVENTGTGGQETQYFGPGTRLLVL.